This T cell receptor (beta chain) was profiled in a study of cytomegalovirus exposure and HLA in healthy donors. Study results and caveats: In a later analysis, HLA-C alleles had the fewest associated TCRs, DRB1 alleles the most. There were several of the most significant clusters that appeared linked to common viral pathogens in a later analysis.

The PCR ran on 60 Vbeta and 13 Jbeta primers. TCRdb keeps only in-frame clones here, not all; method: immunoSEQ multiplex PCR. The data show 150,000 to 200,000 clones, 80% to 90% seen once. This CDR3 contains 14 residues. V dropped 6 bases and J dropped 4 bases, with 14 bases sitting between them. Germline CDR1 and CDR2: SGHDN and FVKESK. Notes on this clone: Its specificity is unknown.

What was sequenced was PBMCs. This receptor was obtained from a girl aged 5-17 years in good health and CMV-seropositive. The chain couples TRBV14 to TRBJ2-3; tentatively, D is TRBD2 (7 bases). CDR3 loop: CASRFEGGPDTQYF. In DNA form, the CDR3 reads TGTGCCAGCAGGTTCGAGGGGGGGCCAGATACGCAGTATTTT.